Described below is a single TCR beta chain sequence and its context. The data were taken from a study of T cell clones after liver transplantation. Libraries were prepared by immunoSEQ multiplex PCR; TCRdb keeps only in-frame clonotypes and omits some of them. This sample has over 100,000 clones, with about 81% found just once. Between the trimmed V and J ends, which lost 2 bases and 3 bases, there was a span of 7 bases. The V gene's germline CDR1 is LGHNA and CDR2 YSLEER. This CDR3 has 13 amino acids. This receptor was identified in a human donor who received a liver transplant. V and J are TRBV4-3 and TRBJ1-1; no reliable D call. The source material was CD4+ T cells from blood, sampled before liver transplant. The CDR3 DNA follows: TGCGCCAGCAGCCAAAGACATGACACTGAAGCTTTCTTT. This sequence encodes CASSQRHDTEAFF.